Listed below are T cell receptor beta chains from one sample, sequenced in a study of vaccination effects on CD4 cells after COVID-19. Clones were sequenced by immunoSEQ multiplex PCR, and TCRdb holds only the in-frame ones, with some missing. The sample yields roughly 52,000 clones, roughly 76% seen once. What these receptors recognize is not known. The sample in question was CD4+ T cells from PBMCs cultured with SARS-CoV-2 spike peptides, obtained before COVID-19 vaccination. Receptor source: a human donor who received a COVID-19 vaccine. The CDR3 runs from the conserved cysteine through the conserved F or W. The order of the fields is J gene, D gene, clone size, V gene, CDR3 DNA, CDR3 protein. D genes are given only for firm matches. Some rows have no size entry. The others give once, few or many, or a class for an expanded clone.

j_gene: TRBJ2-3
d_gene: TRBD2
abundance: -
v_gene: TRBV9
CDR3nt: TGTGCCAGCAGCCCCGGACTAGCTGCAGATACGCAGTATTTT
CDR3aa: CASSPGLAADTQYF

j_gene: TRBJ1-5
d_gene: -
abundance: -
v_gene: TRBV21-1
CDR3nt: TGTGCCAGCAGCAAAGGCCGAGCAGGGGGGGAGCAATCGGCCCAGCATTTT
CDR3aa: CASSKGRAGGEQSAQHF

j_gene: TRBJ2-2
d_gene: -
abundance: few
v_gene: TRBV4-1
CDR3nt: TGCGCCAGCAGCCAACCCATCCAATTAAACACCGGGGAGCTGTTTTTT
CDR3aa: CASSQPIQLNTGELFF

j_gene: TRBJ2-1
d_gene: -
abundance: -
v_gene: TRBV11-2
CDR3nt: TGTGCCAGCAGCTTAGGTGGGGGGCGGTTCCCCTACAATGAGCAGTTCTTC
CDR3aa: CASSLGGGRFPYNEQFF

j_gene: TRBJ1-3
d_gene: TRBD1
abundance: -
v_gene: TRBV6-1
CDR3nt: TGTGCCAGCAGTGAAGGGACAGGGGGCCCGACGACTGGAAACACCATATATTTT
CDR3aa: CASSEGTGGPTTGNTIYF

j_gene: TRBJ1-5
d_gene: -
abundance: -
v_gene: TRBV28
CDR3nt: TGTGCCAGCTTGGACAGCCCCAATCAGCCCCAGCATTTT
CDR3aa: CASLDSPNQPQHF

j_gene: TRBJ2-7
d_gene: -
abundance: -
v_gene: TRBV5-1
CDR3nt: TGCGCCAGCAGCCTCGAGGGAAGCGAGCAGTACTTC
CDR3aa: CASSLEGSEQYF

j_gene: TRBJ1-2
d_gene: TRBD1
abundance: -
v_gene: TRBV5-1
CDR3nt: TGCGCCAGCAGCCGAGGGACAGGGGGCCTCTATGGCTACACCTTC
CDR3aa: CASSRGTGGLYGYTF

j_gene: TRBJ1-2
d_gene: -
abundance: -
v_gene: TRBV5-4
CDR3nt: TGTGCCAGCAGCTTGGACCCTGGGGGGGGCGACTATGGCTACACCTTC
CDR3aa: CASSLDPGGGDYGYTF

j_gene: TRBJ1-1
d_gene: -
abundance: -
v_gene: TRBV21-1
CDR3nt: TGTGCCAGCAGCAAAGGGCGGACAGGTGGGGACACTGAAGCTTTCTTT
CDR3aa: CASSKGRTGGDTEAFF

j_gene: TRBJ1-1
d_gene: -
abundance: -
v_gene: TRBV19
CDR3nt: TGTGCCAGCAGGACCGAAATGAACACTGAAGCTTTCTTT
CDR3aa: CASRTEMNTEAFF

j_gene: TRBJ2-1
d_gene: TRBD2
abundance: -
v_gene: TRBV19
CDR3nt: TGTGCCAGTAGTAGACTAGCAAGAGGGAATAAGAAAAATGAGCAGTTCTTC
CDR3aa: CASSRLARGNKKNEQFF

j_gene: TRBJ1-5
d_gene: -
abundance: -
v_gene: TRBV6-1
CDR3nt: TGTGCCAGCAGTGAAGAGGGATATCAGCCCCAGCATTTT
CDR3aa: CASSEEGYQPQHF

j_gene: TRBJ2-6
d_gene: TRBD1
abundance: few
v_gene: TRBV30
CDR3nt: TGTGCCTCAGGGGGCTACAGGGCTGGGGCCAACGTCCTGACTTTC
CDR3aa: CASGGYRAGANVLTF

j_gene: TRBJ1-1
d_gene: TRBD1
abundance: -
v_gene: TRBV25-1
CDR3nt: TGTGCCAGTGGACAGGCGGCGACTGAAGCTTTCTTT
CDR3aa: CASGQAATEAFF

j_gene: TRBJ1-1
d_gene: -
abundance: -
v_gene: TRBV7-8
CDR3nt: TGTGCCAGCAGCTACACAGGGAAAACTGAAGCTTTCTTT
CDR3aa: CASSYTGKTEAFF

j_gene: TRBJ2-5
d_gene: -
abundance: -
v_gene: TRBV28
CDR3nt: TGTGCCAGCAGTTGGGGAAGCCCAGGGACCCAGTACTTC
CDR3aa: CASSWGSPGTQYF

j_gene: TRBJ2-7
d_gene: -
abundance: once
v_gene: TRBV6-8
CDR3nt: TGTGCCAGTAGGGGGGGTTCTGGGGAACGGTCTCTAAACGAGCAGTACTTC
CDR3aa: CASRGGSGERSLNEQYF

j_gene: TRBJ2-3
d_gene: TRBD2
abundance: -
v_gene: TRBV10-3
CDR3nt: TGTGCCATCAGTGCTAGCGGGGTGACAGATACGCAGTATTTT
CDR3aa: CAISASGVTDTQYF

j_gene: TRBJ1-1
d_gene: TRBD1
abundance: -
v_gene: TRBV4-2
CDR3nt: TGTGCCAGCACAAGACAGGGGAACACTGAAGCTTTCTTT
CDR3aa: CASTRQGNTEAFF

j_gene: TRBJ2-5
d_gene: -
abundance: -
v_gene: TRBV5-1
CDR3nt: TGCGCCAGCAGCACCGGGATGGCAACGTGGGAGACCCAGTACTTC
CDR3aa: CASSTGMATWETQYF

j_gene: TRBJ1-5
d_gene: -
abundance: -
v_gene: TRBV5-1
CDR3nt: TGCGCCAGCAGCAGGGAAAGCAATCAGCCCCAGCATTTT
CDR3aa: CASSRESNQPQHF

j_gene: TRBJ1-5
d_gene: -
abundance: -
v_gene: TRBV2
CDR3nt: TGTGCCAGCGGCAGGGATAGCAATCAGCCCCAGCATTTT
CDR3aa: CASGRDSNQPQHF

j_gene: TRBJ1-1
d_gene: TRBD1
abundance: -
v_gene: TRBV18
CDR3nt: TGTGCCAGCTCACCGAAGACAGGGCTGGACACTGAAGCTTTCTTT
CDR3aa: CASSPKTGLDTEAFF

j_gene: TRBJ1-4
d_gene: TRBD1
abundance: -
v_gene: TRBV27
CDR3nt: TGTGCCAGCAGTTCGTTACTACAGGGGAGGGTTGAAAAACTGTTTTTT
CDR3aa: CASSSLLQGRVEKLFF

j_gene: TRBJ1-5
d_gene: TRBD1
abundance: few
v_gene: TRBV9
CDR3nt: TGTGCCAGCAGCGGTGGGGACAGGTATAGCAATCAGCCCCAGCATTTT
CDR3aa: CASSGGDRYSNQPQHF

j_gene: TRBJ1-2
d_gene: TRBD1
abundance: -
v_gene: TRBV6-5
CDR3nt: TGTGCCAGCAGTTACCGCCCCACCGGGGACAGCTATGGCTACACCTTC
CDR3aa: CASSYRPTGDSYGYTF

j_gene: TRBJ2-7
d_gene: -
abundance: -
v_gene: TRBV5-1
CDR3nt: TGCGCCAGCAGCTTGGATAGGTCCTACGAGCAGTACTTC
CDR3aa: CASSLDRSYEQYF

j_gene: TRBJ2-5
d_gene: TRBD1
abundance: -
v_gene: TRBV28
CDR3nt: TGTGCCAGCAGTCGGACAGGGGGCGAGGAGACCCAGTACTTC
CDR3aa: CASSRTGGEETQYF

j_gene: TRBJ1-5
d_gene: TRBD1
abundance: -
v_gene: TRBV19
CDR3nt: TGTGCCAGTAGTATACGTTACAGGGGGAAAGGGGATCAGCCCCAGCATTTT
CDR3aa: CASSIRYRGKGDQPQHF

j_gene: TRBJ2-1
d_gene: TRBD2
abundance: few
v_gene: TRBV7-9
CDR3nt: TGTGCCAGCACCCCGTGGACTAGCGGGAGTTTCGGATACAATGAGCAGTTCTTC
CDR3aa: CASTPWTSGSFGYNEQFF

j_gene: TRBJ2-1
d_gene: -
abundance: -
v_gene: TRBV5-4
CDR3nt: TGTGCCAGCAGCTTGGCGGACAATGAGCAGTTCTTC
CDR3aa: CASSLADNEQFF

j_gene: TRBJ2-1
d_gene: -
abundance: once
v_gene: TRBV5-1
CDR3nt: TGCGCCAGCAGCGTACGTATCCCGAACAATGAGCAGTTCTTC
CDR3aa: CASSVRIPNNEQFF

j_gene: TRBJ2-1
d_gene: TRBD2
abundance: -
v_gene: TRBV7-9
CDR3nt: TGTGCCAGCAGCTTAGGGGGCCTAGCGGACCTAAGTGGGGATGAGCAGTTCTTC
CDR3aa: CASSLGGLADLSGDEQFF

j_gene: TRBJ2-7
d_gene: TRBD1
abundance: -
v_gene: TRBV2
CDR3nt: TGTGCCAGCAGGGACCCGGGACAGGGGGCCTACGAGCAGTACTTC
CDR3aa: CASRDPGQGAYEQYF

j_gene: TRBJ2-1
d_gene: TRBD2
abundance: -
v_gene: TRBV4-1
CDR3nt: TGCGCCAGCAGCCAAGAGCTTGCGGGAGGTTTCCACAATGAGCAGTTCTTC
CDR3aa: CASSQELAGGFHNEQFF

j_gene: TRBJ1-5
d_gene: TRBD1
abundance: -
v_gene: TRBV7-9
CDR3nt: TGTGCCAGCAGCTCAGGGGGACGGACCCATCAGCCCCAGCATTTT
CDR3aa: CASSSGGRTHQPQHF

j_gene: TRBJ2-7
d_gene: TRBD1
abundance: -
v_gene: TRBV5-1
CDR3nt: TGCGCCAGCAGCTCCAGACAGGGGGTGACCTACGAGCAGTACTTC
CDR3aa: CASSSRQGVTYEQYF

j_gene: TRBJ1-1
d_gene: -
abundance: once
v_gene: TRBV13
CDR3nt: TGTGCCAGCAGCTCCCCGGGCTCGGGCCAGGGGAACACTGAAGCTTTCTTT
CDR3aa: CASSSPGSGQGNTEAFF